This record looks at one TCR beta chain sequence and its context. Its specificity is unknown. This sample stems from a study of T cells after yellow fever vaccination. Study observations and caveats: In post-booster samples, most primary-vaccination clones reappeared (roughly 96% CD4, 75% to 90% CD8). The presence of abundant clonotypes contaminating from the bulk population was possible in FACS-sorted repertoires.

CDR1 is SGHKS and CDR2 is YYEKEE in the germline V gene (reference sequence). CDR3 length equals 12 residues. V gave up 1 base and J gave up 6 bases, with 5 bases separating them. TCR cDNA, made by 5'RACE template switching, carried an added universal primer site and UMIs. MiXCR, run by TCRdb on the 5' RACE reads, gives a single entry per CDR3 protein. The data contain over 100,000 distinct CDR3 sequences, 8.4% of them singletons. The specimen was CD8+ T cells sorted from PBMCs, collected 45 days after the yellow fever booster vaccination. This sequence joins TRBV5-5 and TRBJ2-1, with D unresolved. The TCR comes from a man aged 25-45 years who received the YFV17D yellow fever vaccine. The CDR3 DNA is TGTGCCAGCAGCTTGCAGACCAATGAGCAGTTCTTC. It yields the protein CASSLQTNEQFF.